A selection of T cell receptor beta chains follows, all from one sample in a study of T cell responses to AZD1222 COVID-19 vaccine. Libraries were prepared by immunoSEQ multiplex PCR; TCRdb keeps only in-frame clonotypes and omits some of them. The data hold approximately 110,000 clones, with about 85% observed a single time. The sequences come from peripheral blood, collected 28 days after the second AZD1222 dose. The origin of the receptors is an adult who received the AZD1222 COVID-19 vaccine. Each CDR3 is given with its conserved first and last residue. A D gene is named only where the DNA matches it firmly. A clone size is listed for some rows: how often the clone was seen (once, few, many), or a class if it is expanded.

TRBV28,-,-,TRBJ2-7,TGTGCCAGTGAGTTTGGGGCGGGCGACGAGCAGTACTTC,CASEFGAGDEQYF
TRBV28,-,TRBD1,TRBJ1-1,TGTGCCCTCAGCACAGGGGCCCTGAACACTGAAGCTTTCTTT,CALSTGALNTEAFF
TRBV10-3,-,TRBD1,TRBJ2-7,TGTGCCATCAGTGCCGGGACAGGGGGTGTCAACGAGCAGTACTTC,CAISAGTGGVNEQYF
TRBV18,-,-,TRBJ2-6,TGTGCCAGCTCACCACCGAACGGGGCCAACGTCCTGACTTTC,CASSPPNGANVLTF
TRBV3-1/TRBV3-2,-,-,TRBJ2-7,TGTGCCAGCAGCCAAGGTGCCGATGGGTCCGAGCAGTACTTC,CASSQGADGSEQYF
TRBV27,-,TRBD1,TRBJ1-2,TGTGCCAGCAGTTTAGTTCCGGGACAGGGGGGATGGGACTATGGCTACACCTTC,CASSLVPGQGGWDYGYTF
TRBV3-1/TRBV3-2,-,TRBD1,TRBJ1-4,TGTGCCAGCAGCCAAGTGGACAGGGACGAAAAACTGTTTTTT,CASSQVDRDEKLFF
TRBV2,-,TRBD2,TRBJ2-2,TGTGCCAGCAGGGGAGGGAGGGCGAACGGGGAGCTGTTTTTT,CASRGGRANGELFF
TRBV7-8,-,-,TRBJ1-6,TGTGCCAGCAGCCAAACCGGGGGGGCCATTAATTCACCCCTCCACTTT,CASSQTGGAINSPLHF
TRBV25-1,-,-,TRBJ1-1,TGTGCCAGCAGTGATTTTTGGGGAAAAGCTTTCTTT,CASSDFWGKAFF
TRBV28,-,TRBD1,TRBJ1-2,TGTGCCAGCAGTTTATGGGGGGGACAGAGGGGTGGCTACACCTTC,CASSLWGGQRGGYTF
TRBV19,-,-,TRBJ1-3,TGTGCCAGTAGTAAGACAGCTGGAAACACCATATATTTT,CASSKTAGNTIYF
TRBV30,once,-,TRBJ1-1,TGTGCCTGGAGTGTACGTGGGGCCACCACTGAAGCTTTCTTT,CAWSVRGATTEAFF
TRBV24-1,few,-,TRBJ2-7,TGTGCCACCAGTGATTCGGGACGGCCCGACGAGCAGTACTTC,CATSDSGRPDEQYF
TRBV5-5,-,-,TRBJ2-5,TGTGCCAGCAGCTTGGGGCCTGCTGGAGAGACCCAGTACTTC,CASSLGPAGETQYF
TRBV6-2/TRBV6-3,-,-,TRBJ1-1,TGTGCCAGCAGTTATGCCGGGGGCACTGAAGCTTTCTTT,CASSYAGGTEAFF
TRBV5-3,-,-,TRBJ2-7,TGTGCCAGAAGCTTGCCCTGTCGACAGATCGCCTACGAGCAGTACTTC,CARSLPCRQIAYEQYF
TRBV12-3/TRBV12-4,-,TRBD2,TRBJ2-3,TGTGCCAGCATCCCGGGAGGGCAAGATACGCAGTATTTT,CASIPGGQDTQYF
TRBV18,-,TRBD1,TRBJ1-2,TGTGCCAGCTCCCCGGACAGGGCCCACTCTAACTATGGCTACACCTTC,CASSPDRAHSNYGYTF
TRBV27,-,TRBD1,TRBJ1-2,TGTGCCAGCAGTCCCCCCGGACAGGGGGTCTATGGCTACACCTTC,CASSPPGQGVYGYTF
TRBV19,-,TRBD2,TRBJ2-1,TGTGCCAGTAGTAGAGGACTAGCGGGAGGGGGGAATGAGCAGTTCTTC,CASSRGLAGGGNEQFF
TRBV27,-,TRBD2,TRBJ2-1,TGTGCCAGCAGTGCCTTAGCGGGAGTAACCTACAATGAGCAGTTCTTC,CASSALAGVTYNEQFF
TRBV7-2,-,TRBD1,TRBJ1-3,TGTGCCAGCAGCTCTACAACAGGGGCCTCTGGAAACACCATATATTTT,CASSSTTGASGNTIYF
TRBV19,few,TRBD2,TRBJ2-2,TGTGCCAGTAGCCCACAGGGGTATAGCGGGAGTTCCGGGGAGCTGTTTTTT,CASSPQGYSGSSGELFF
TRBV7-2,-,-,TRBJ2-3,TGTGCCAGCACAACTGGCGATACGCAGTATTTT,CASTTGDTQYF
TRBV6-2/TRBV6-3,-,-,TRBJ1-2,TGTGCCAGCAGTTACTCGCACGGCCGAGGCTATGGCTACACCTTC,CASSYSHGRGYGYTF
TRBV9,-,TRBD1,TRBJ1-2,TGTGCCAGCAGCCCGGGACAGGGAGGCTATGGCTACACCTTC,CASSPGQGGYGYTF
TRBV5-1,-,TRBD1,TRBJ2-2,TGCGCCAGCAGCCCCCGACAGGGGCGAGACGGGGAGCTGTTTTTT,CASSPRQGRDGELFF
TRBV6-5,-,-,TRBJ1-2,TGTGCCAGCAGTTATCGCCAGGGTCGATATGGCTACACCTTC,CASSYRQGRYGYTF
TRBV7-9,few,-,TRBJ2-1,TGTGCCAGCAGCTTAGGTTTTGAACCCTACAATGAGCAGTTCTTC,CASSLGFEPYNEQFF
TRBV7-6,once,TRBD2,TRBJ2-7,TGTGCCAGCAGCTTAGGCCCAAAAGGGACTAGTACCCACGAGCAGTACTTC,CASSLGPKGTSTHEQYF
TRBV4-2,-,TRBD2,TRBJ2-7,TGTGCCAGCAGCCAAGGCCTAGGGACTAGCGGGAGGGTCTACGAGCAGTACTTC,CASSQGLGTSGRVYEQYF
TRBV19,-,-,TRBJ2-1,TGTGCCGCCCAAGGAGGGGATCTGGGCTACAATGAGCAGTTCTTC,CAAQGGDLGYNEQFF
TRBV6-2/TRBV6-3,-,-,TRBJ1-1,TGTGCCAGCAGCTATTCAGGCTTGAACACTGAAGCTTTCTTT,CASSYSGLNTEAFF
TRBV18,few,-,TRBJ2-7,TGTGCCAGCTCACCACCGGGCTCAGCGGGTGTCTACGAGCAGTACTTC,CASSPPGSAGVYEQYF
TRBV14,-,-,TRBJ2-3,TGTGCCAGCAGCACCCTCGGGCAGGGTGACACAGATACGCAGTATTTT,CASSTLGQGDTDTQYF
TRBV24-1,-,TRBD1,TRBJ2-1,TGTGCCACCAGTTCCGACAGGGGGCGAAACGAGCAGTTCTTC,CATSSDRGRNEQFF
TRBV7-3,-,-,TRBJ2-2,TGTGCCAGCAGCTTAAGGACCCCCGGGGAGCTGTTTTTT,CASSLRTPGELFF
TRBV5-4,-,-,TRBJ2-3,TGTGCCAGCAGCTTGGACCACACAGATACGCAGTATTTT,CASSLDHTDTQYF
TRBV6-5,-,-,TRBJ1-6,TGTGCCAGCAGCCGGGACCTTAATTCACCCCTCCACTTT,CASSRDLNSPLHF
TRBV7-6,-,TRBD2,TRBJ2-3,TGTGCCAGCAGCTTAGACATCGCGGGAGGGCAAGCAGATACGCAGTATTTT,CASSLDIAGGQADTQYF
TRBV9,-,-,TRBJ2-7,TGTGCCAGCAGCGTTGGGGGGACGGCTACCTACGAGCAGTACTTC,CASSVGGTATYEQYF
TRBV6-1,-,-,TRBJ2-5,TGTGCCAGCAGTGAGACCGCCGAAGGATCGGAGACCCAGTACTTC,CASSETAEGSETQYF
TRBV28,-,-,TRBJ1-4,TGTGCCAGCACACCTCCAGGGACTACTGCGGTTGCTAATGAAAAACTGTTTTTT,CASTPPGTTAVANEKLFF